The present T cell receptor beta chain was sequenced within a study of blood T cells in healthy people across ages. V was trimmed by 5 bases and J by 2 bases, leaving 18 bases between them. The CDR3 contains 16 residues. CDR1 and CDR2 from the germline V gene are SEHNR and FQNEAQ (reference sequence). A second PCR, run for about 7 to 11 cycles, used a sample-barcoded 5' primer plus a J-beta primer mix. TCRdb itself ran the 5' RACE reads through MiXCR, one entry per CDR3 protein. The repertoire consists of roughly 1,500,000 distinct CDR3 sequences, with 42% occurring once and the leading ten covering roughly 7.9%.

V and J are TRBV7-9 and TRBJ1-2; D gene uncertain. The sample was blood. The source is a woman aged 18-29 years in good health. The CDR3, as DNA: TGTGCCAGCAGCCCCACTGGGCGGGTAGCGAACTATGGCTACACCTTC. It codes for CASSPTGRVANYGYTF.